This is a list of T cell receptor beta chains from one sample in a study of shared T cell receptors in the human thymus. The method was immunoSEQ multiplex PCR; TCRdb's version includes in-frame clones alone and lacks a portion of them. The sample holds over 450,000 clones, about 80% seen once. A further study also used this sample, focusing on human thymus T cells.

Sequencing input: thymocytes. These receptors all come from a boy under three years old with a congenital heart defect. CDR3s include the opening cysteine and the closing phenylalanine or tryptophan. D genes are given only for firm matches. Clone size is not always given. Where it is, it says once, few, many or a class for expanded clones.

V,D,size,J,CDR3,DNA
TRBV4-3,TRBD1,NA,TRBJ1-1,CASSQGTELNTEAFF,TGCGCCAGCAGCCAGGGGACAGAACTGAACACTGAAGCTTTCTTT
TRBV27,TRBD2,NA,TRBJ2-1,CASSLYRLALYSYNEQFF,TGTGCCAGCAGTTTATATAGACTAGCGCTTTATTCCTACAATGAGCAGTTCTTC
TRBV4-1,TRBD1,NA,TRBJ2-2,CASSQAAGTGDRSGTGELFF,TGCGCCAGCAGCCAAGCGGCGGGGACAGGGGATCGATCGGGCACCGGGGAGCTGTTTTTT
TRBV7-8,TRBD2,NA,TRBJ2-3,CASSLVTSGRYPDTQYF,TGTGCCAGCAGCTTAGTAACTAGCGGGAGGTACCCTGATACGCAGTATTTT
TRBV5-6,TRBD1,few,TRBJ1-3,CASSPQGQGFGNTIYF,TGTGCCAGCAGCCCCCAGGGACAGGGATTTGGAAACACCATATATTTT
TRBV28,NA,NA,TRBJ1-4,CASRPQATNEKLFF,TGTGCCAGCAGGCCCCAGGCAACTAATGAAAAACTGTTTTTT
TRBV29-1,TRBD2,NA,TRBJ2-3,CSVGVAGGPRTTDTQYF,TGCAGCGTTGGAGTAGCGGGAGGGCCGAGGACCACAGATACGCAGTATTTT
TRBV7-9,TRBD1,NA,TRBJ2-3,CASSFPGGQGTDTQYF,TGTGCCAGCAGCTTTCCCGGGGGACAGGGCACAGATACGCAGTATTTT
TRBV19,TRBD1,NA,TRBJ2-7,CASRSRDRGLHEQYF,TGTGCCAGTAGAAGCCGGGACAGGGGGCTTCATGAGCAGTACTTC
TRBV6-6,NA,NA,TRBJ2-3,CASSYSAPDTQYF,TGTGCCAGCAGTTACTCGGCACCAGATACGCAGTATTTT
TRBV14,NA,NA,TRBJ1-1,CASSQGLEGNGNTEAFF,TGTGCCAGCAGCCAAGGCTTGGAGGGGAATGGCAACACTGAAGCTTTCTTT
TRBV7-2,NA,NA,TRBJ2-7,CASSLVSRYEQYF,TGTGCCAGCAGCTTAGTCTCGCGGTACGAGCAGTACTTC
TRBV2,TRBD2,NA,TRBJ2-5,CASSEAPTSGSPGETQYF,TGTGCCAGCAGTGAAGCGCCAACTAGCGGGAGCCCTGGGGAGACCCAGTACTTC
TRBV28,NA,NA,TRBJ2-7,CASSTPGRPNSYEQYF,TGTGCCAGCAGTACGCCCGGGAGACCCAACTCCTACGAGCAGTACTTC
TRBV4-3,TRBD2,NA,TRBJ2-5,CASSQVVLAGEGETQYF,TGCGCCAGCAGCCAAGTCGTACTAGCGGGAGAGGGAGAGACCCAGTACTTC
TRBV5-1,TRBD1,NA,TRBJ2-7,CASSFRQGAYEQYF,TGCGCCAGCAGCTTTCGACAGGGGGCCTACGAGCAGTACTTC
TRBV30,NA,once,TRBJ2-7,CAWSWPGRDSYEQYF,TGTGCCTGGAGTTGGCCAGGGCGCGATTCCTACGAGCAGTACTTC
TRBV30,TRBD2,once,TRBJ2-2,CAWSVRASGNTGELFF,TGTGCCTGGAGTGTAAGGGCTAGCGGCAACACCGGGGAGCTGTTTTTT
TRBV6-5,NA,NA,TRBJ1-3,CASSYSWEAGNTIYF,TGTGCCAGCAGTTACTCGTGGGAGGCTGGAAACACCATATATTTT
TRBV29-1,NA,NA,TRBJ2-7,CSVGGRIAGSYEQYF,TGCAGCGTTGGGGGGCGGATAGCGGGCTCCTACGAGCAGTACTTC
TRBV9,NA,NA,TRBJ2-1,CASSAHYEAYNEQFF,TGTGCCAGCAGCGCTCACTACGAAGCCTACAATGAGCAGTTCTTC
TRBV2,TRBD1,few,TRBJ1-4,CASSEYPGQGHEKLFF,TGTGCCAGCAGTGAATATCCTGGACAGGGCCATGAAAAACTGTTTTTT
TRBV7-9,NA,NA,TRBJ1-4,CASSLLGHNEKLFF,TGTGCCAGCAGCTTATTGGGGCATAATGAAAAACTGTTTTTT
TRBV15,TRBD1,NA,TRBJ1-5,CATSRDAGQANQPQHF,TGTGCCACCAGCAGAGATGCGGGACAGGCGAATCAGCCCCAGCATTTT
TRBV27,TRBD2,NA,TRBJ2-7,CASSRRASGDPYEQYF,TGTGCCAGCAGTCGACGGGCTAGCGGGGATCCCTACGAGCAGTACTTC
TRBV19,TRBD1,NA,TRBJ2-7,CASTNTPGQGAKYF,TGTGCCAGTACCAATACCCCGGGACAGGGGGCGAAGTACTTC
TRBV11-2,NA,once,TRBJ2-7,CASSLEDPGGSSYEQYF,TGTGCCAGCAGCTTAGAGGACCCCGGGGGTTCCTCCTACGAGCAGTACTTC
TRBV5-6,TRBD2,NA,TRBJ2-3,CASRTTSGISTDTQYF,TGTGCCAGCAGAACGACTAGCGGGATCAGCACAGATACGCAGTATTTT
TRBV20-1,NA,NA,TRBJ1-1,CSASTGTEAFF,TGCAGTGCTAGTACCGGGACTGAAGCTTTCTTT
TRBV7-2,NA,NA,TRBJ2-7,CASSLSGSSYEQYF,TGTGCCAGCAGCTTATCCGGGAGCTCCTACGAGCAGTACTTC
TRBV5-6,NA,NA,TRBJ2-3,CASSFSPGTDTQYF,TGTGCCAGCAGCTTTTCCCCTGGCACAGATACGCAGTATTTT
TRBV2,TRBD1,once,TRBJ2-2,CASSSRDRATGELFF,TGTGCCAGCAGTTCCCGGGACAGGGCGACCGGGGAGCTGTTTTTT
TRBV19,TRBD2,NA,TRBJ2-7,CASSLTSGRSYEQYF,TGTGCCAGTAGCCTTACTAGCGGGCGATCCTACGAGCAGTACTTC
TRBV28,TRBD2,NA,TRBJ2-1,CASSFPTSGRNEQFF,TGTGCCAGCAGTTTCCCCACTAGCGGGAGGAATGAGCAGTTCTTC
TRBV5-6,NA,NA,TRBJ2-7,CASSFHRVYEQYF,TGTGCCAGCAGCTTCCACAGGGTCTACGAGCAGTACTTC
TRBV6-1,TRBD1,few,TRBJ2-2,CASSRDRSNTGELFF,TGTGCCAGCAGCAGGGACAGGTCGAACACCGGGGAGCTGTTTTTT
TRBV6-5,TRBD2,NA,TRBJ2-5,CASSPGLAAQETQYF,TGTGCCAGCAGTCCCGGACTAGCGGCTCAAGAGACCCAGTACTTC
TRBV5-4,NA,NA,TRBJ2-7,CASSIRDVAGYEQYF,TGTGCCAGCAGCATCCGGGATGTAGCCGGGTACGAGCAGTACTTC
TRBV27,TRBD1,NA,TRBJ2-3,CASSLSGHRGETDTQYF,TGTGCCAGCAGTTTATCGGGGCACAGGGGTGAGACAGATACGCAGTATTTT
TRBV15,NA,NA,TRBJ2-1,CATSLLREFVGNEQFF,TGTGCCACCAGCCTCTTACGGGAGTTCGTGGGCAATGAGCAGTTCTTC
TRBV10-2,NA,NA,TRBJ2-7,CASSSQPSYEQYF,TGCGCCAGCAGTAGCCAACCCTCCTACGAGCAGTACTTC
TRBV14,TRBD1,NA,TRBJ1-2,CASSCQGALDYGYTF,TGTGCCAGCAGCTGCCAGGGGGCGTTGGACTATGGCTACACCTTC
TRBV21-1,NA,NA,TRBJ2-7,CASSKGREATYEQYF,TGTGCCAGCAGCAAGGGGCGGGAGGCCACCTACGAGCAGTACTTC
TRBV28,TRBD2,NA,TRBJ2-7,CASSMQGLAGTYEQYF,TGTGCCAGCAGTATGCAGGGACTAGCGGGAACCTACGAGCAGTACTTC
TRBV5-1,NA,once,TRBJ2-5,CASSAYQESQYF,TGCGCCAGCAGCGCGTACCAAGAGAGCCAGTACTTC
TRBV27,TRBD1,NA,TRBJ1-2,CASSLVGGDYGYTF,TGTGCCAGCAGTTTGGTAGGGGGCGACTATGGCTACACCTTC
TRBV5-4,TRBD2,NA,TRBJ2-5,CASSLGLAGSGETQYF,TGTGCCAGCAGCTTGGGGCTAGCGGGGAGTGGGGAGACCCAGTACTTC
TRBV7-2,NA,NA,TRBJ2-6,CASSASLGRGFSGANVLTF,TGTGCCAGCAGCGCGTCGTTGGGGAGGGGGTTCTCTGGGGCCAACGTCCTGACTTTC
TRBV28,NA,few,TRBJ2-3,CASSFTLGTDTQYF,TGTGCCAGCAGTTTTACGCTAGGTACAGATACGCAGTATTTT
TRBV7-2,TRBD2,NA,TRBJ2-1,CASSLDPSGRGNEQFF,TGTGCCAGCAGCTTAGACCCTAGCGGGAGAGGAAATGAGCAGTTCTTC
TRBV10-3,TRBD2,NA,TRBJ2-3,CAISEISGRGYPGTDTQYF,TGTGCCATCAGTGAGATTAGCGGGAGAGGCTATCCGGGCACAGATACGCAGTATTTT
TRBV27,TRBD1,NA,TRBJ1-2,CASSLSRQGVDYGYTF,TGTGCCAGCAGTTTATCCCGACAGGGGGTAGACTATGGCTACACCTTC
TRBV4-3,NA,few,TRBJ1-2,CASSHAHRNYGYTF,TGCGCCAGCAGCCACGCACACCGTAACTATGGCTACACCTTC
TRBV13,TRBD1,NA,TRBJ2-7,CASTNGGTGYYEQYF,TGTGCCAGCACTAACGGAGGGACAGGGTACTACGAGCAGTACTTC
TRBV7-6,TRBD2,NA,TRBJ2-5,CASSPSYWVAGGETQYF,TGTGCCAGCAGCCCAAGCTATTGGGTAGCGGGAGGCGAGACCCAGTACTTC